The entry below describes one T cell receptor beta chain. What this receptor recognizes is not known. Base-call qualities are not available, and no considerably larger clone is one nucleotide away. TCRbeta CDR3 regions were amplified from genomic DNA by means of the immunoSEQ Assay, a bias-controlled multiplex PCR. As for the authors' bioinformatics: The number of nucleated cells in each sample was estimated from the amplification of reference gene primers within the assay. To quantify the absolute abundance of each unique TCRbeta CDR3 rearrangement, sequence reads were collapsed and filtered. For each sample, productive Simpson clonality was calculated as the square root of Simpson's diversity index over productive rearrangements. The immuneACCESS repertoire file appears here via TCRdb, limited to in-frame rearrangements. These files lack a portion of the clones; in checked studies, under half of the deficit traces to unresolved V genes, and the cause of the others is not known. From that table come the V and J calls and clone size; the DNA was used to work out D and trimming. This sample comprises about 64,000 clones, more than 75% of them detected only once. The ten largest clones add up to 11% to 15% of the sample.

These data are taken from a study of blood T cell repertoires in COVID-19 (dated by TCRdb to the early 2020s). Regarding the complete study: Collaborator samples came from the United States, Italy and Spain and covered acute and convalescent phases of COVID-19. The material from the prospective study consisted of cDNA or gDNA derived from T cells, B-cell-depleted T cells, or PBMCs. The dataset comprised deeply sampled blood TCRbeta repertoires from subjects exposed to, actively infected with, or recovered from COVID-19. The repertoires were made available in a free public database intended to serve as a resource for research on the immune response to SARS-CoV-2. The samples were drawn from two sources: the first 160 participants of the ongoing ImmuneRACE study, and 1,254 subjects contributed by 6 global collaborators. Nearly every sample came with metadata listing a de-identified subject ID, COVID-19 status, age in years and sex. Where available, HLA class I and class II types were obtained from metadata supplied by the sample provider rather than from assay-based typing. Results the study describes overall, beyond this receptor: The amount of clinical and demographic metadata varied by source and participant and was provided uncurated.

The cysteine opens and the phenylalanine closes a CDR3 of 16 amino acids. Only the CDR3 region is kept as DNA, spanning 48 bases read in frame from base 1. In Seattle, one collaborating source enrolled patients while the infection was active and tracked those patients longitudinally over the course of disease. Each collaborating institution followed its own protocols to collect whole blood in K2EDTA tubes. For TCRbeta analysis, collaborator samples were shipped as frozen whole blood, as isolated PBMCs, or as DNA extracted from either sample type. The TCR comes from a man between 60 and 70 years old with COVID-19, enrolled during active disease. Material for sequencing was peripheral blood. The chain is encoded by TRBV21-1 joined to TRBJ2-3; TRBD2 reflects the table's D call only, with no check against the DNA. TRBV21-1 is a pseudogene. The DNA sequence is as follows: TGTGCCAGCAGCAAAGTGGGCGGGTGTAGCACAGATACGCAGTATTTT. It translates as CASSKVGGCSTDTQYF.